This TCR beta chain comes out of a study of CD8+CD57+ T cells in acquired aplastic anemia. Findings of the study overall: Significant differences in CD8+ Simpson's diversity were not observed between patients and controls. It was found that roughly 29 CD8+ CDR3 sequences were shared between patients and controls.

Genomic DNA provided the template from which TCR beta VDJ and CDR3 profiles were obtained. TCRdb used MiXCR to reprocess the reads, holding one entry per CDR3 protein. In the table there are some 200,000 distinct CDR3 sequences, roughly 53% of which are singletons. The CDR3 totals 14 residues. Germline lookup yields CDR1 LGHDT and CDR2 YNNKEL (reference sequence). Trimming removed 1 base from V and 9 bases from J, with 10 bases in between. The authors sequenced patients whose flow cytometry had shown CD8+CD57+ cell expansion. The enrolled patients all had severe acquired aplastic anemia. With regard to this clonotype: Its matching antigen is unknown.

This chain uses TRBV3-1 with TRBJ1-6; D is undetermined. This sequence originates from a human donor with aplastic anemia. The sequenced sample was sorted CD4+, CD8+, or CD8+CD57+ T cells (not recorded which) from PBMCs. The DNA of the CDR3 is TGTGCCAGCAGCCAAGGGTCCGGGAGTTCACCCCTCCACTTT. This encodes CASSQGSGSSPLHF.